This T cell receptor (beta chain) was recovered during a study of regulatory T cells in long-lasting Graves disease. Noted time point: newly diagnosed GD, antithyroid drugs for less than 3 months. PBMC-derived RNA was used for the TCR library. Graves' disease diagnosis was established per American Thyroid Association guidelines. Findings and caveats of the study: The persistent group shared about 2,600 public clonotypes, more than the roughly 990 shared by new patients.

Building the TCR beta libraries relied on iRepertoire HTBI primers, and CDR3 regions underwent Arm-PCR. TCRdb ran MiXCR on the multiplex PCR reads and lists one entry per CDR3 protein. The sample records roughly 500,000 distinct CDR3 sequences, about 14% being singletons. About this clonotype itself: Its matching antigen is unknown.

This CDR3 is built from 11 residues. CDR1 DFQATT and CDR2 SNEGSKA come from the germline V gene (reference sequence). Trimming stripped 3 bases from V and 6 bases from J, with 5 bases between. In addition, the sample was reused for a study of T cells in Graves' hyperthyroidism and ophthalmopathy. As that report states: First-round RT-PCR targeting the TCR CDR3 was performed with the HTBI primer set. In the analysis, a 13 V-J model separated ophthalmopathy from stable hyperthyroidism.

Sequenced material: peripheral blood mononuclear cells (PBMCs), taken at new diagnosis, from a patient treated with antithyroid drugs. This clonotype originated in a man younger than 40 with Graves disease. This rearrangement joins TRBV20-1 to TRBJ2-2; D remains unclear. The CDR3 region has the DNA TGCAGTGCTAGCTTTCCCGGGGAGCTGTTTTTT. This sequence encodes CSASFPGELFF.